This paragraph reports one T cell receptor (beta chain). The target antigen is unknown. This entry comes from a study of circulating and synovial CD4+ cells in juvenile arthritis. Study-level findings and limits: These blood cells shared more CDR3 sequences with synovium than bulk blood. The pathogenic-like versus bulk T cell difference escaped Vbeta family analysis. Shared-clonotype fractions with synovium likely underestimate full repertoire overlap. CPL versus bulk CD4 samples: T cell genome counts differed by at least an order of magnitude.

TCRdb's copy holds only in-frame clones and misses some; the assay was immunoSEQ multiplex PCR. The data show about 16,000 clones, around 90% seen once. The sample consisted of CD4+ T cells from blood. This receptor was identified in a human donor with juvenile idiopathic arthritis.

The CDR3 bases are TGTGCCAGCAGCTCTAGGACAGGGGGCTCCTACGAGCAGTACTTC. It encodes CASSSRTGGSYEQYF. The rearrangement uses TRBV7-9 and TRBJ2-5; 10 bases line up with TRBD1. The DNA end favors TRBJ2-7, so the J call may be wrong. This CDR3 contains 15 residues. CDR1 is SEHNR and CDR2 is FQNEAQ in the germline V gene (reference sequence).